A single sample is the source of the 5 T cell receptor beta chains below, sequenced in a study of spatial heterogeneity in lung cancer (dated by TCRdb to about 2019). Study-wide conclusions, independent of this receptor: The tumor nonsynonymous mutation count correlated with the number of expanded intratumoral alpha and beta TCRs.

The time point label corresponds to: sample taken at primary tumor resection. The method behind the library was 5' RACE. The data were produced on a NextSeq 500. Starting from the raw public reads, TCRdb applied fastp trimming at Q25, assembled clones with MiXCR and retained in-frame beta chains. Each CDR3 protein gets just one entry, which takes the most common genes and DNA from the rows behind it. This sample comprises about 13,000 distinct CDR3 sequences, approximately 4.6% of them detected only once. Jointly, the top ten make up 20% to 25% of the sample. These TCRs' antigens remain unknown. The sequencing here drew on lung tumor tissue, taken at surgery. The source is a male donor with early-stage non-small cell lung cancer.

Many counts were recorded for this clonotype. Because this beta chain is a stray read in a library intended to capture alpha chains, its abundance should not be given much weight. The chain links TRBV11-2 to TRBJ2-2; TRBD1 agrees at 8 bases. The J segment lost 5 bases and the V segment lost 4 bases, leaving 6 bases of the junction unmatched. This CDR3 comprises 15 residues. CDR1 and CDR2 from the germline V gene are SGHAT and FQNNGV. The CDR3 nucleotides read TGTGCCAGCAGCTCCGGACAGGGAAGAACCGGGGAGCTGTTTTTT. Its translation: CASSSGQGRTGELFF.

The sample holds a few counts of this clonotype. This beta chain turned up in a library designed for alpha chains; as an off-target read, its abundance says little. The chain joins TRBV30 to TRBJ1-5, with a weak D call TRBD1 (6 bases). The CDR3 sequence is 17 residues long. V lost 1 base and J lost 2, with 18 bases in between. Germline CDR1 reads GTSNPN; CDR2 reads SVGIG (reference sequence). This chain's CDR3 is CAWSGLSGEVRNQPQHF. Written as DNA, the CDR3 is TGTGCCTGGAGTGGGCTCTCAGGGGAAGTGCGCAATCAGCCCCAGCATTTT.

Only a few counts were recorded for this clonotype. One end of the junction varies from germline; a read error may be responsible. In a library made to pick up alpha chains, this beta chain is a stray read with a size that means little. The J gene is TRBJ2-3, the V gene TRBV7-9; 13 bases are a match to TRBD2. The germline CDR1 and CDR2 sequences are SEHNR and FQNEAQ (reference sequence). The CDR3 has 13 amino acids. CDR3 amino acids: CASSLGGLAGPHF. The CDR3 coding sequence is TGTGCCAGCAGCTTAGGGGGACTAGCGGGGCCGCATTTT.

This clonotype was counted many times. The library was designed around alpha chains, so this beta chain is a stray read whose abundance carries little weight. The rearrangement links TRBV12-3 or TRBV12-4 to TRBJ2-3; weak D call: TRBD2 (5 bases). Trimming left V 2 bases short and J 2 bases short, with 8 bases between. The CDR3 has 14 residues. CDR3 amino acids: CASSLRGFTDTQYF. In DNA form, the CDR3 reads TGTGCCAGCAGTTTACGGGGTTTCACAGATACGCAGTATTTT.

As for this clonotype: Since it is a stray read in a library aimed at alpha chains, this beta chain has a size that is not meaningful. The chain links TRBV7-2 to TRBJ2-1; D might be TRBD1 or TRBD2, each matching 5 bases. The germline V gene has CDR1 SGHTA and CDR2 FQGNSA. Between the trimmed V and J ends, which lost 3 bases and 5 bases, there was a span of 14 bases. CDR3 length: 15 residues. The CDR3 nucleotides read TGTGCCAGCAGCTTTGTCCGGGGCCGAAACAATGAGCAGTTCTTC. Translation gives CASSFVRGRNNEQFF.